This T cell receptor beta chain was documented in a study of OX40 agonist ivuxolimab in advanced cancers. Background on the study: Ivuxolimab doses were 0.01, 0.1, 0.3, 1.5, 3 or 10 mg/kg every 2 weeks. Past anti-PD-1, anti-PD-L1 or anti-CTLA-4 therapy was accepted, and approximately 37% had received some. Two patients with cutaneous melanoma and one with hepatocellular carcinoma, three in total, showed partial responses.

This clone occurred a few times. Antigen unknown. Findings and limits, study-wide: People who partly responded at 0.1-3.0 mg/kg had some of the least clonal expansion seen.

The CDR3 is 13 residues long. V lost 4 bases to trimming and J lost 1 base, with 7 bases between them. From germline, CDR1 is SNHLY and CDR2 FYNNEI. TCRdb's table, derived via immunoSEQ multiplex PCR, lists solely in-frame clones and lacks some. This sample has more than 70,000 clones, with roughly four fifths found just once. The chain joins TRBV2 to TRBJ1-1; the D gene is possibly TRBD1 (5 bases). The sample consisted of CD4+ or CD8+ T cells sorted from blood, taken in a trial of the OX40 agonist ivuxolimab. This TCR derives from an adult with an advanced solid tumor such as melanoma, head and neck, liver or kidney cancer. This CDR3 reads CASSAGTNTEAFF. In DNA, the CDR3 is TGTGCCAGCAGTGCCGGGACGAACACTGAAGCTTTCTTT.